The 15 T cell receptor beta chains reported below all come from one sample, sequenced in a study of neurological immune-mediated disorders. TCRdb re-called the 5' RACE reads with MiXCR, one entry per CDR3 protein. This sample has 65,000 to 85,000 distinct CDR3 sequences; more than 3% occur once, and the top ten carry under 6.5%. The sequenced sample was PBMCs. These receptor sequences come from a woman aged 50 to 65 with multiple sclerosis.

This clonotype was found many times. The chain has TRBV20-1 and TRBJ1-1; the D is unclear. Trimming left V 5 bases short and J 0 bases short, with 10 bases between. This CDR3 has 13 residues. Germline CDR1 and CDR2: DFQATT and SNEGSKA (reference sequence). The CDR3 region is CSAYQVMNTEAFF. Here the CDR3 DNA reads TGCAGTGCTTACCAGGTAATGAACACTGAAGCTTTCTTT.

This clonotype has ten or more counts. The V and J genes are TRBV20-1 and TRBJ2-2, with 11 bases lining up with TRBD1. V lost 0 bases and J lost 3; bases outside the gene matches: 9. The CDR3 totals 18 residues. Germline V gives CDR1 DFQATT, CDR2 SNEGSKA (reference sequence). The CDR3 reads CSARDSGDRGKYTGELFF. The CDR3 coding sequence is TGCAGTGCTAGAGATAGTGGGGACAGGGGGAAGTACACCGGGGAGCTGTTTTTT.

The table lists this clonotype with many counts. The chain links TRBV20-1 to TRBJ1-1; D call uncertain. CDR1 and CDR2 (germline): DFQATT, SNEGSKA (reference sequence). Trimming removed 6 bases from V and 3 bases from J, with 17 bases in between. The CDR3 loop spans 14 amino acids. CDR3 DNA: TGCAGTGCAAGCAGACGACAAGTCTACACTGAAGCTTTCTTT. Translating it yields CSASRRQVYTEAFF.

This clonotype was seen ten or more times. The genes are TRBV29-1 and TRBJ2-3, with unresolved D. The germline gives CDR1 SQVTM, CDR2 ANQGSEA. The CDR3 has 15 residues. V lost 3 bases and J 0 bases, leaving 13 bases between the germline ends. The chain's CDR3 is CSVDLYRTSTDTQYF. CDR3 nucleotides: TGCAGCGTTGATTTGTACAGAACTAGCACAGATACGCAGTATTTT.

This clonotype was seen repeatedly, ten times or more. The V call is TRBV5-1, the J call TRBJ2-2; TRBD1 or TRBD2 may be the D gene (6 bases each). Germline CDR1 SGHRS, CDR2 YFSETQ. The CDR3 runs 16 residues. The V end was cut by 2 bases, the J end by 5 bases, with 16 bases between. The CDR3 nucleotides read TGCGCCAGCAGCTTATTACAGGGAGGCCGGACCGGGGAGCTGTTTTTT. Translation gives CASSLLQGGRTGELFF.

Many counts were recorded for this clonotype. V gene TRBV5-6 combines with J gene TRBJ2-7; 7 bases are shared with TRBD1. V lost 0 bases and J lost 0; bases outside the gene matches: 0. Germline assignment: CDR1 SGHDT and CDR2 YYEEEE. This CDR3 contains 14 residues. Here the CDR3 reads CASSLDRGSYEQYF. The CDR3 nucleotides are TGTGCCAGCAGCTTGGACAGGGGCTCCTACGAGCAGTACTTC.

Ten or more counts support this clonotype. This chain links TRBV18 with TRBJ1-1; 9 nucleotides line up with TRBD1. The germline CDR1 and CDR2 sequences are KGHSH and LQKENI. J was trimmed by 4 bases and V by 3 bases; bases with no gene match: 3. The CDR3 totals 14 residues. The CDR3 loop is CASSPDRGGTEAFF. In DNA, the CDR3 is TGTGCCAGCTCACCGGACAGGGGAGGCACTGAAGCTTTCTTT.

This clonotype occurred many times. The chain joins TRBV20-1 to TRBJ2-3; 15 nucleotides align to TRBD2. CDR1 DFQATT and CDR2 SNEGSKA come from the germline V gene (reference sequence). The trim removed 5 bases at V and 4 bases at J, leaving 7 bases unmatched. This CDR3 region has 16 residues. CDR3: CSAPRTSGGAADTQYF. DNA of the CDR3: TGCAGTGCTCCTCGGACTAGCGGGGGGGCCGCAGATACGCAGTATTTT.

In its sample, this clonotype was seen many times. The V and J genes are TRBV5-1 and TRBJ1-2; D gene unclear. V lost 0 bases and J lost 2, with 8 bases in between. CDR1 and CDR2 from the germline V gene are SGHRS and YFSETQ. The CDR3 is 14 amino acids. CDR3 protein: CASSLVSGNYGYTF. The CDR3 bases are TGCGCCAGCAGCTTGGTATCTGGGAACTATGGCTACACCTTC.

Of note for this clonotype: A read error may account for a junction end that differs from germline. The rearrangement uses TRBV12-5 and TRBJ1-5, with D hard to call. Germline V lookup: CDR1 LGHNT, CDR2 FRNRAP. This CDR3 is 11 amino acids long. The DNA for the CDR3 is TGTGCTAGTGGCCGGGATCAGACCCAGAATTTT. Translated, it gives CASGRDQTQNF.

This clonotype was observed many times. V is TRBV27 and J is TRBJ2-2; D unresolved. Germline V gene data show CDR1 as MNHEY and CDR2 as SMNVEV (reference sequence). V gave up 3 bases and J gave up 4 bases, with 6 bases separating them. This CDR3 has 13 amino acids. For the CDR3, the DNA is TGTGCCAGCAGTTTTCAGAGCACCGGGGAGCTGTTTTTT. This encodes CASSFQSTGELFF.

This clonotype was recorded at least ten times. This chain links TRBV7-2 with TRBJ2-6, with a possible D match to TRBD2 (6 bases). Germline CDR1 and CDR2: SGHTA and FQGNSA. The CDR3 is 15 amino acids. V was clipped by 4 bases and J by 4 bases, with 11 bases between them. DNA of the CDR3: TGTGCCAGCAGCTCCTCCGGGGGAGGGGCCAACGTCCTGACTTTC. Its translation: CASSSSGGGANVLTF.

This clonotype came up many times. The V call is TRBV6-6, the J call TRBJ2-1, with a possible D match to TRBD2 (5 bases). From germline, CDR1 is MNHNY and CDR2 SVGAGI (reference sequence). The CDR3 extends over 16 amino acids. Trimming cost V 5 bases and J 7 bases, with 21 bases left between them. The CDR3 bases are TGTGCCAGCAGTCTCTTTTCCCGGACTGAGGCAAATGAGCAGTTCTTC. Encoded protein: CASSLFSRTEANEQFF.

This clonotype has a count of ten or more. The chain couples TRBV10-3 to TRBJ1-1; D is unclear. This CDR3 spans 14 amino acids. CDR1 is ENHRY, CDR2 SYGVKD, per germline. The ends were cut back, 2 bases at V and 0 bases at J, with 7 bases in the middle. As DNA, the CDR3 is TGTGCCATCAGTGAGGGACCGATGAACACTGAAGCTTTCTTT. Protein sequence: CAISEGPMNTEAFF.

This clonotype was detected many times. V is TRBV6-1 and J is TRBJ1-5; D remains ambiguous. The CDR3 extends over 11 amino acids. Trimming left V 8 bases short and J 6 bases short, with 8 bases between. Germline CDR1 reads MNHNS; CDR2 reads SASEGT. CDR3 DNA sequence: TGTGCCAGCGAAGATCCTCAGCCCCAGCATTTT. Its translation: CASEDPQPQHF.